The 25 T cell receptor beta chains below were found in one sample sequenced in a study of blood T cells in healthy people across ages. Combining a sample-barcoded 5' primer with a J-beta primer mix, a second PCR ran for 7 to 11 cycles. TCRdb redid the calling of the 5' RACE reads with MiXCR, one entry per CDR3 protein. The sample lists approximately 960,000 distinct CDR3 sequences, 29% seen once, with approximately 10% in the top ten. This sample also belongs to another study, concerning T cells of mothers and their children.

Material: blood. All receptors derive from a woman aged 40 to 55 in good health.

The V gene is TRBV3-1, the J gene TRBJ1-2, with a tentative D call TRBD1 (6 bases). Germline lookup yields CDR1 LGHDT and CDR2 YNNKEL (reference sequence). Trimming left V 4 bases short and J 3 bases short, with 12 bases between. This CDR3 has 14 residues. The CDR3 bases are TGTGCCAGCAGCCCGGACAGTACTGACTATGGCTACACCTTC. The encoded protein is CASSPDSTDYGYTF.

The sample holds many counts of this clonotype. J is TRBJ2-5 and V is TRBV7-2; TRBD1 matches at 9 bases. The CDR3 is made up of 15 amino acids. Trimming removed 3 bases from V and 4 bases from J; junction bases left unmatched: 6. Germline V gene data show CDR1 as SGHTA and CDR2 as FQGNSA. The DNA of the CDR3 is TGTGCCAGCAGCTTCTCCGGGACAGGGAGAGAGACCCAGTACTTC. Protein: CASSFSGTGRETQYF.

The V gene is TRBV20-1, the J gene TRBJ1-6; D is ambiguous. Per germline, CDR1 DFQATT and CDR2 SNEGSKA (reference sequence). CDR3 length equals 14 residues. In DNA, the CDR3 is TGCAGCGGACGAGGGATCTCCTATAATTCACCCCTCCACTTT. Residues: CSGRGISYNSPLHF.

The chain has TRBV7-2 and TRBJ2-1; D is perhaps TRBD1 or TRBD2 (5 bases each). The CDR3 covers 16 residues. The germline V gene has CDR1 SGHTA and CDR2 FQGNSA. Trimming pared 3 bases from V and 9 bases from J, leaving 21 bases between. In nucleotides, the CDR3 is TGTGCCAGCAGCTTCAGCGGTCGGGCAGGGCAGGTTGAGCAGTTCTTC. It yields the protein CASSFSGRAGQVEQFF.

Many counts were recorded for this clonotype. This sequence joins TRBV29-1 and TRBJ2-5, with 7 bases aligning to TRBD1. The CDR3 extends over 13 amino acids. Germline values: CDR1 SQVTM, CDR2 ANQGSEA. Trimming removed 7 bases from V and 5 bases from J; junction bases left unmatched: 10. CDR3 nucleotide sequence: TGCAGCGCCCGGGACAGTGAAGGGGAGACCCAGTACTTC. It is translated as CSARDSEGETQYF.

This clonotype was recorded many times. The chain has TRBV10-3 and TRBJ1-5; D may be TRBD1 (6 bases). Germline loops: CDR1 ENHRY, CDR2 SYGVKD. The CDR3 is 15 residues long. Trimming removed 3 bases at V and 4 bases at J, with 13 bases between. For the CDR3, the DNA is TGTGCCATCAGTGAAGGCAGGGGTAATAATCAGCCCCAGCATTTT. This encodes CAISEGRGNNQPQHF.

A remark on this clonotype: This clone may be a read error of a much larger clone one base away. The chain recombines TRBV20-1 with TRBJ2-7; D could derive from TRBD1 or TRBD2 (6 bases each). The CDR3 has 16 residues. CDR1 and CDR2 (germline): DFQATT, SNEGSKA (reference sequence). This CDR3 reads CSASLLGGWGSYGQYF. Here the CDR3 DNA reads TGCAGTGCTAGTCTGTTAGGGGGGTGGGGCTCCTACGGGCAGTACTTC.

As regards this clonotype: This could be a read error, since a much larger clone is one nucleotide away. The gene calls are TRBV7-9 and TRBJ2-1; D unresolved. Trimming took off 7 bases at V and 4 bases at J, with 5 bases between the two ends. Per the germline V gene, CDR1 is SEHNR and CDR2 is FQNEAQ (reference sequence). The length of the CDR3 is 11 residues. CDR3 protein: CASINYNEQFF. The CDR3 DNA follows: TGTGCCAGCATCAATTACAATGAGCAGTTCTTC.

This clonotype was counted only a few times. CDR3: CASSQVQVRAFF. In DNA form, the CDR3 reads TGTGCCAGCAGCCAAGTGCAGGTACGGGCTTTCTTT. This chain joins TRBV14 and TRBJ1-1; D unclear. V lost 1 base and J lost 11, with 11 bases in between. This CDR3 spans 12 amino acids. Germline CDR1 reads SGHDN; CDR2 reads FVKESK.

This chain links TRBV6-5 with TRBJ2-3; no clear D gene. Looked up from germline, CDR1 is MNHEY and CDR2 is SVGAGI. Trimming removed 8 bases at V and 4 bases at J, with 16 bases between. The CDR3 consists of 14 residues. CDR3 region: CASREGRSPDTQYF. CDR3 bases: TGTGCCAGCCGTGAAGGGCGCTCGCCAGATACGCAGTATTTT.

Remarks on this clonotype: Just one base apart from a much larger clone, this may be a read error. The chain joins TRBV12-3 or TRBV12-4 to TRBJ2-4, with D tentatively TRBD1 (6 bases). The germline V and J ends were trimmed by 3 bases and 13 bases, with 22 bases remaining between them. This CDR3 spans 15 amino acids. CDR3 bases: TGTGCCAGCAGTTTTCCCGGACCTGGGGACAATGAGCAGTACTTC. It specifies CASSFPGPGDNEQYF.

In this sample, this clonotype turned up a few times. CDR3 residues: CSVEVGTHYGYTF. The CDR3 nucleotides read TGCAGCGTTGAAGTTGGTACACATTATGGCTACACCTTC. This chain joins TRBV29-1 and TRBJ1-2; D unresolved. This CDR3 has 13 amino acids. V shed 1 base and J shed 5 bases, with 11 bases lying between them. Germline loops: CDR1 SQVTM, CDR2 ANQGSEA.

The chain combines TRBV3-1 with TRBJ1-2; 11 nucleotides match TRBD1. The CDR3 sequence is 16 residues long. V shed 4 bases and J 3 bases; nucleotides not matched to a gene: 7. Germline lookup yields CDR1 LGHDT and CDR2 YNNKEL (reference sequence). CDR3 bases: TGTGCCAGCAGCCGTGGGACAGGGGGAGAATACTATGGCTACACCTTC. It codes for CASSRGTGGEYYGYTF.

A remark on this clonotype: A much more abundant neighbour one base away suggests this may be a read error. This chain uses TRBV29-1 with TRBJ2-1; D is possibly TRBD1 (6 bases). The J call may not be correct, given that the DNA end is closer to TRBJ2-7. CDR3 size: 14 residues. Looked up from germline, CDR1 is SQVTM and CDR2 is ANQGSEA. The CDR3 nucleotides are TGCAGCGTTGTTGGGGACACGGCCTACAATGAGCAGTACTTC. Residues: CSVVGDTAYNEQYF.

This clonotype was picked up many times. The chain couples TRBV12-3 or TRBV12-4 to TRBJ2-5; weak D call: TRBD1 (5 bases). The CDR3 extends over 15 amino acids. Trimming pared 3 bases from V and 3 bases from J, leaving 14 bases between. In DNA form, the CDR3 reads TGTGCCAGCAGTTTCCAGGGCGCCCCAGAAGAGACCCAGTACTTC. This translates into CASSFQGAPEETQYF.

Comment on this clonotype: The junction departs from the called germline gene at one end, perhaps through a read error. This chain uses TRBV25-1 with TRBJ1-6; 7 bases line up with TRBD1. Germline-derived CDR1 and CDR2 are MGHDK and SYGVNS. The CDR3 is made up of 15 amino acids. The CDR3, as DNA: TGTACCAGCAGTGATCCGGGACAGTCAAATTCACCCCTCCACTTT. Its protein is CTSSDPGQSNSPLHF.

This clonotype occurred a few times. The chain couples TRBV18 to TRBJ2-3, with a weak D call TRBD1 (5 bases). With 5 bases removed from V and 6 bases from J, the gap between germline ends came to 18 bases. The CDR3 sequence is 15 residues long. Germline V CDR1 and CDR2: KGHSH, LQKENI. CDR3 coding DNA: TGTGCCAGCTCAGAAAACCAGGGTCCCTGGGATACGCAGTATTTT. The encoded protein is CASSENQGPWDTQYF.

This clonotype was seen only once. A much larger clone is a single base away; this may be a read error. The chain employs TRBV5-1 and TRBJ2-5; TRBD1 might be the D (6 bases). Germline assignment: CDR1 SGHRS and CDR2 YFSETQ. The CDR3 consists of 15 residues. The CDR3 region is CTSSSSGVLSETQYF. The CDR3 bases are TGCACCAGCAGCTCGTCAGGGGTGTTATCGGAGACCCAGTACTTC.

The chain joins TRBV29-1 to TRBJ1-2; D remains ambiguous. The germline V gene has CDR1 SQVTM and CDR2 ANQGSEA. The CDR3 has 11 amino acids. The V gene lost 4 bases and the J gene lost 9 bases, with 12 bases spanning the gap. CDR3 protein: CSVVTGFSYTF. The CDR3 nucleotides are TGCAGCGTTGTAACGGGCTTTAGCTACACCTTC.

For this clonotype: At one end the junction does not follow the germline gene, possibly because of a read error. V usage is TRBV28 and J usage is TRBJ2-1; 14 bases align to TRBD2. The germline V gene has CDR1 MDHEN and CDR2 SYDVKM. This CDR3 is 17 amino acids long. CDR3 amino acids: CASSFGGLAGGHYNEQF. The DNA for the CDR3 is TGTGCCAGCAGTTTTGGTGGACTAGCGGGGGGTCACTACAATGAGCAGTTC.

The chain is built from TRBV7-2 and TRBJ2-3; no clear D gene. CDR1 and CDR2 from the germline V gene are SGHTA and FQGNSA. Trimming left V 0 bases short and J 1 base short, with 8 bases between. This CDR3 spans 15 amino acids. Written as DNA, the CDR3 is TGTGCCAGCAGCTTAGCCGGACGGTGCACAGATACGCAGTATTTT. Its protein product is CASSLAGRCTDTQYF.

V gene TRBV4-3 combines with J gene TRBJ2-7; 7 bases are a match to TRBD2. Germline V gene sequence: CDR1 LGHNA, CDR2 YSLEER. The CDR3 covers 15 residues. V trimming: 1 base; J trimming: 3 bases; junction bases outside the gene matches: 6. CDR3 bases: TGCGCCAGCAGCCAAGGTGGGGAGGGGAACTACGAGCAGTACTTC. Its protein product is CASSQGGEGNYEQYF.

This clonotype was detected a few times. This chain uses TRBV10-3 with TRBJ2-1; tentatively, D is TRBD2 (7 bases). The V gene's germline CDR1 is ENHRY and CDR2 SYGVKD. The V gene lost 8 bases and the J gene lost 5 bases, with 16 bases spanning the gap. The CDR3 runs to 14 residues. The DNA of the CDR3 is TGTGCCATCCGTACAGGGAGGGGTGACAATGAGCAGTTCTTC. Translated: CAIRTGRGDNEQFF.

This clonotype was seen more than once but under ten times. The chain has TRBV12-5 and TRBJ1-1; D is possibly TRBD1 (5 bases). From germline, CDR1 is LGHNT and CDR2 FRNRAP. V lost 10 bases, J lost 3 bases, and 27 bases lay in between. The CDR3 runs to 17 residues. CDR3 region: CATQDSAYFGTDTEAFF. CDR3 sequence (DNA): TGTGCTACACAGGATTCGGCCTACTTCGGGACCGACACTGAAGCTTTCTTT.

The chain has TRBV27 and TRBJ1-2, with 9 positions matching TRBD1. Trimming removed 5 bases from V and 4 bases from J; junction bases left unmatched: 26. This CDR3 has 21 residues. Germline CDR1 reads MNHEY; CDR2 reads SMNVEV (reference sequence). This CDR3 is CASSPFTIHSAGTGYGYGYTF. The DNA for the CDR3 is TGTGCCAGCAGTCCCTTTACCATCCATTCCGCCGGGACAGGGTATGGCTATGGCTACACCTTC.